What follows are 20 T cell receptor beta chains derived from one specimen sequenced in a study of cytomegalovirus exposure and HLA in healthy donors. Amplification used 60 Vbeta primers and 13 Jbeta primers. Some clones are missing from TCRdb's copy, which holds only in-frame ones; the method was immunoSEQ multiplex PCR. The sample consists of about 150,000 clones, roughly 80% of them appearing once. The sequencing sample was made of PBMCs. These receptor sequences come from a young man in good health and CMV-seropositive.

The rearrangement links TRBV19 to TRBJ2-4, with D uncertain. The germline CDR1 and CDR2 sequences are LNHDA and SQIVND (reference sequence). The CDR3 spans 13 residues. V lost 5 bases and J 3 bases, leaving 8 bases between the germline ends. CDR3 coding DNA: TGTGCCAGTAGTTACAATTTCAAAAACATTCAGTACTTC. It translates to CASSYNFKNIQYF. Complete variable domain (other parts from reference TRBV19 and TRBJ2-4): DGGITQSPKYLFRKEGQNVTLSCEQNLNHDAMYWYRQDPGQGLRLIYYSQIVNDFQKGDIAEGYSVSREKKESFPLTVTSAQKNPTAFYLCASSYNFKNIQYFGAGTRLSVL.

CDR3 coding DNA: TGTGCCTGGAGTCGTTCGGGGGGCACTGAAGCTTTCTTT. It codes for CAWSRSGGTEAFF. The chain employs TRBV30 and TRBJ1-1, with D possibly TRBD1 on 5 matching bases. V was cut by 2 bases and J by 4 bases, with 11 bases left in between. The CDR3 extends over 13 amino acids. Germline CDR1 GTSNPN, CDR2 SVGIG (reference sequence).

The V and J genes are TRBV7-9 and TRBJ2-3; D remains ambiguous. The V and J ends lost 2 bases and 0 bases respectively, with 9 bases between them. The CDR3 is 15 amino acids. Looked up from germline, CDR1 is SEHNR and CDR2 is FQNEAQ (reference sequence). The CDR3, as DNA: TGTGCCAGCAGCTTATCGTACTCTAGCACAGATACGCAGTATTTT. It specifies CASSLSYSSTDTQYF. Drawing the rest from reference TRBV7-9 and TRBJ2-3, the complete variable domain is DTGVSQNPRHKITKRGQNVTFRCDPISEHNRLYWYRQTLGQGPEFLTYFQNEAQLEKSRLLSDRFSAERPKGSFSTLEIQRTEQGDSAMYLCASSLSYSSTDTQYFGPGTRLTVL.

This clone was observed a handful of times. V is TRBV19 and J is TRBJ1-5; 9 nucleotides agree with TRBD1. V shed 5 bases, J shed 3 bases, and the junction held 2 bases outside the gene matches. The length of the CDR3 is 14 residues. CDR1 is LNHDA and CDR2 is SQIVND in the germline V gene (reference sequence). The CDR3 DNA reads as TGTGCCAGTAGTGACAGGGGGTTCAATCAGCCCCAGCATTTT. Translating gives CASSDRGFNQPQHF.

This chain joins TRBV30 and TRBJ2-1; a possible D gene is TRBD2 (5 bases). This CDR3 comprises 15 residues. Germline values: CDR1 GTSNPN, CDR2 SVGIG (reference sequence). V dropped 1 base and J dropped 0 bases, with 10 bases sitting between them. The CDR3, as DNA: TGTGCCTGGAGTGGGGAAGGGAGCTCCTACAATGAGCAGTTCTTC. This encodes CAWSGEGSSYNEQFF.

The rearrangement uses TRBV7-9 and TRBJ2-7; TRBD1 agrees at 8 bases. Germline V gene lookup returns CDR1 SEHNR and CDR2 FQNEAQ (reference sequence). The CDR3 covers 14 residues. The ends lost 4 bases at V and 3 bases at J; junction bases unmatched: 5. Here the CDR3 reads CASSSTGDFYEQYF. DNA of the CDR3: TGTGCCAGCAGCTCGACAGGGGATTTCTACGAGCAGTACTTC.

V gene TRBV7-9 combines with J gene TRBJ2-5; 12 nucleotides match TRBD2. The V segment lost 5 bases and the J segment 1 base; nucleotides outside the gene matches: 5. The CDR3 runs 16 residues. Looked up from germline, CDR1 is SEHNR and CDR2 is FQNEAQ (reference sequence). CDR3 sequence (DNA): TGTGCCAGCAGCACGGGACTAGCGGGTTCCCAAGAGACCCAGTACTTC. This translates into CASSTGLAGSQETQYF.

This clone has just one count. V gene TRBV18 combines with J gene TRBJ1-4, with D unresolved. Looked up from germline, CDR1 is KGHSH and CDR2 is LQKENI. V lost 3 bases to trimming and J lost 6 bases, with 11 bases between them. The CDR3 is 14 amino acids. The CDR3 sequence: CASSPTFIDEKLFF. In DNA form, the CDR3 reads TGTGCCAGCTCACCGACATTCATTGATGAAAAACTGTTTTTT.

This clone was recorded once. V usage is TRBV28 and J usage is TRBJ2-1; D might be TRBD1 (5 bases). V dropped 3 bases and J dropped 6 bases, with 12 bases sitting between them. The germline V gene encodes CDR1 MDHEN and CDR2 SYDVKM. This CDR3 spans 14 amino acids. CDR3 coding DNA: TGTGCCAGCAGTTTGCCCCAGGGTAGCAATGAGCAGTTCTTC. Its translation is CASSLPQGSNEQFF.

For the CDR3, the DNA is TGTGCCAGCAGTTACTCTGCCAGGGGAAACACCATATATTTT. It is translated as CASSYSARGNTIYF. The rearrangement joins TRBV6-5 to TRBJ1-3, with D unresolved. Germline V gene lookup returns CDR1 MNHEY and CDR2 SVGAGI. Trimming left V 0 bases short and J 4 bases short, with 7 bases between. This CDR3 comprises 14 residues.

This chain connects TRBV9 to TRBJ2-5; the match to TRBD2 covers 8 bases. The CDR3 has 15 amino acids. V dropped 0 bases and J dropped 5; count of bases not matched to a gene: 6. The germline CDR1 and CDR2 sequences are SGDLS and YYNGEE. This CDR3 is CASSVVDGRAETQYF. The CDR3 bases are TGTGCCAGCAGCGTAGTAGACGGGAGGGCTGAGACCCAGTACTTC.

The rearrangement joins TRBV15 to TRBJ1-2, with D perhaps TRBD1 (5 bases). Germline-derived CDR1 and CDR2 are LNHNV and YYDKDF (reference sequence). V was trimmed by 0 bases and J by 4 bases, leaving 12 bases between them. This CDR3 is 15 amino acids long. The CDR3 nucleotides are TGTGCCACCAGCAGAGAACGTGGGGGGGTCTATGGCTACACCTTC. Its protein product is CATSRERGGVYGYTF.

As DNA, the CDR3 is TGTGCCAGCAGCTTAGCCTCCTACATCAAGGACAGAGACACTGAAGCTTTCTTT. It translates to CASSLASYIKDRDTEAFF. The chain joins TRBV7-8 to TRBJ1-1; a weak D match, TRBD1 (6 bases). Germline V gives CDR1 SGHVS, CDR2 FQNEAQ. Trimming cost V 0 bases and J 3 bases, with 20 bases left between them. The CDR3 is made up of 18 amino acids.

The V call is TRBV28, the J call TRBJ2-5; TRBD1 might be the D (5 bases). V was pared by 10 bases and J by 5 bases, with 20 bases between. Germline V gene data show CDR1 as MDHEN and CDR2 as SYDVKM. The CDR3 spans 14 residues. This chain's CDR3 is CANSYQQARETQYF. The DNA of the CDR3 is TGTGCCAACTCCTATCAACAGGCGCGCGAGACCCAGTACTTC.

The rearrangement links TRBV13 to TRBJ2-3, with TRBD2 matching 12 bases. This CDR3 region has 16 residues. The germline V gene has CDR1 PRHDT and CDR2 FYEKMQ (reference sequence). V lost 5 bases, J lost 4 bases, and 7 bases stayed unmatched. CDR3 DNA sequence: TGTGCCAGCAGCCCCCGACTAGCGGGAGTTGCAGATACGCAGTATTTT. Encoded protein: CASSPRLAGVADTQYF.

CDR3 nucleotides: TGCAGCGTCGGAGGACCGGGACTGCGCTCCTACGAGCAGTACTTC. Residues: CSVGGPGLRSYEQYF. The genes are TRBV29-1 and TRBJ2-7; D perhaps matches TRBD2 (6 bases). V dropped 6 bases and J dropped 0 bases, with 18 bases sitting between them. This CDR3 has 15 amino acids. Germline assignment: CDR1 SQVTM and CDR2 ANQGSEA.

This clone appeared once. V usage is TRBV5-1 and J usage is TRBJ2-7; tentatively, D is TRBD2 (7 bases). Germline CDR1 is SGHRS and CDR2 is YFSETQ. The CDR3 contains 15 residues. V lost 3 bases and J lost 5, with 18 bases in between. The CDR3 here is CASSSPDTGRDEQYF. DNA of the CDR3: TGCGCCAGCAGCTCTCCGGACACAGGGAGGGACGAGCAGTACTTC.

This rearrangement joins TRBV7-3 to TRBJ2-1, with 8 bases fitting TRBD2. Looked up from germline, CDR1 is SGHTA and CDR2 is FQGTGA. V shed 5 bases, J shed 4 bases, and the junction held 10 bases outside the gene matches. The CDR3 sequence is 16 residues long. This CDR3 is CASSLSGTPLYNEQFF. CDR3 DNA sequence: TGTGCCAGCAGCCTTAGCGGGACGCCCCTGTACAATGAGCAGTTCTTC.

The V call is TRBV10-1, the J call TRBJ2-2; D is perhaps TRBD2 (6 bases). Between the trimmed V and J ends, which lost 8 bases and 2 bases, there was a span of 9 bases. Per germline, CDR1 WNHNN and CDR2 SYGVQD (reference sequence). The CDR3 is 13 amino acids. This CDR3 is CASGEDNTGELFF. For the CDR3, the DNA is TGCGCCAGCGGGGAGGACAACACCGGGGAGCTGTTTTTT.

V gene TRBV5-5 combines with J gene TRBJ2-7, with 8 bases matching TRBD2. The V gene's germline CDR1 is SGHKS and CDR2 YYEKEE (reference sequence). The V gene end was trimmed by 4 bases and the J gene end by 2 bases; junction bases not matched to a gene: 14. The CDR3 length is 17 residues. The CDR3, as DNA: TGTGCCAGCAGCCCAAATACCAAAGCGGGAGTGGCCTACGAGCAGTACTTC. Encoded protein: CASSPNTKAGVAYEQYF.